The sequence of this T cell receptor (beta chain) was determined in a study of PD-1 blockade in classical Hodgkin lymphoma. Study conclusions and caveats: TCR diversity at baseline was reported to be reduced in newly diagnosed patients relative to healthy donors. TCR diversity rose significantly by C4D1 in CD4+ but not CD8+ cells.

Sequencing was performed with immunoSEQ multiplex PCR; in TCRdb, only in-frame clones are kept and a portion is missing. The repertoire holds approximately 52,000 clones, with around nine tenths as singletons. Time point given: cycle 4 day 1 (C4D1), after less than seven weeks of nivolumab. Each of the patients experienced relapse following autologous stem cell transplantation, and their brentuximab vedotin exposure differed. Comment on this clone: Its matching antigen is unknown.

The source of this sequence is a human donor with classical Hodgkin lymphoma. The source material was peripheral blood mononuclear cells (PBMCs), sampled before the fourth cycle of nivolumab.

The CDR3 region is CASSLWVSNSGNTIYF. Here the CDR3 DNA reads TGTGCCAGCAGTTTATGGGTCAGCAACTCTGGAAACACCATATATTTT. The J gene is TRBJ1-3, the V gene TRBV28; D ambiguous. Trimming shortened V by 0 bases and J by 0 bases, and 9 bases separated the two germline ends. The CDR3 covers 16 residues. Germline V lookup: CDR1 MDHEN, CDR2 SYDVKM.